This TCR beta chain was observed in a study of regulatory T cells in long-lasting Graves disease. Broader study findings: TCR diversity in persistent Graves' patients was below that of newly diagnosed ones.

The V segment lost 5 bases and the J segment 4 bases; nucleotides outside the gene matches: 9. Germline loops: CDR1 SGHTA, CDR2 FQGTGA. The length of the CDR3 is 15 residues. The sample's time point: persistent/refractory GD, antithyroid drugs over 5 years with positive TRAb. The TCR library was prepared using RNA isolated from PBMCs. As concerns this clonotype: Its antigen is unknown.

Arm-PCR with iRepertoire HTBI primers amplified the CDR3 regions for these TCR beta libraries. TCRdb re-derived calls from the multiplex PCR reads in MiXCR, one entry per CDR3 protein. The data hold 310,000 or so distinct CDR3 sequences, with more than 20% observed a single time. Sequencing used peripheral blood mononuclear cells (PBMCs), obtained when the disease was refractory, from a patient treated with antithyroid drugs. This sequence originates from a female donor with Graves disease. The chain combines TRBV7-3 with TRBJ2-3; 7 bases fit TRBD1. The CDR3 sequence is CASSPQTGIADTQYF. In DNA form, the CDR3 reads TGTGCCAGCAGCCCACAGACAGGGATAGCAGATACGCAGTATTTT.